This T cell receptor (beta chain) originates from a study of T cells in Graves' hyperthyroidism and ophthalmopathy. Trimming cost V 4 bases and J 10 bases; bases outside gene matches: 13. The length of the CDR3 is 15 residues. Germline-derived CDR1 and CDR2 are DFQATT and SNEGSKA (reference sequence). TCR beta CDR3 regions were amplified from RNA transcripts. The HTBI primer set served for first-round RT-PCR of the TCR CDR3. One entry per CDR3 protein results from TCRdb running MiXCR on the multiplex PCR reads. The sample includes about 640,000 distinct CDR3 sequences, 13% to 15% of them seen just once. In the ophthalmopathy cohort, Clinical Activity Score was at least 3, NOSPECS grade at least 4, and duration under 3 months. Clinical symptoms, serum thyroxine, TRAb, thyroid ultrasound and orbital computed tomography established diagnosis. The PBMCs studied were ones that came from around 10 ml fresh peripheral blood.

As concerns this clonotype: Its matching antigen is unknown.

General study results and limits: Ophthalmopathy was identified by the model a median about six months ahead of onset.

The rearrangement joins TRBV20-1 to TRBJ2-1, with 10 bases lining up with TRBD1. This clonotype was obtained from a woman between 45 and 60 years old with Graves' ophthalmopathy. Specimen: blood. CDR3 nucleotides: TGCAGTGCTATGTGGGCGGGACAGGGGAGTGGGGAGCAGTTCTTC. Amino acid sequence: CSAMWAGQGSGEQFF.